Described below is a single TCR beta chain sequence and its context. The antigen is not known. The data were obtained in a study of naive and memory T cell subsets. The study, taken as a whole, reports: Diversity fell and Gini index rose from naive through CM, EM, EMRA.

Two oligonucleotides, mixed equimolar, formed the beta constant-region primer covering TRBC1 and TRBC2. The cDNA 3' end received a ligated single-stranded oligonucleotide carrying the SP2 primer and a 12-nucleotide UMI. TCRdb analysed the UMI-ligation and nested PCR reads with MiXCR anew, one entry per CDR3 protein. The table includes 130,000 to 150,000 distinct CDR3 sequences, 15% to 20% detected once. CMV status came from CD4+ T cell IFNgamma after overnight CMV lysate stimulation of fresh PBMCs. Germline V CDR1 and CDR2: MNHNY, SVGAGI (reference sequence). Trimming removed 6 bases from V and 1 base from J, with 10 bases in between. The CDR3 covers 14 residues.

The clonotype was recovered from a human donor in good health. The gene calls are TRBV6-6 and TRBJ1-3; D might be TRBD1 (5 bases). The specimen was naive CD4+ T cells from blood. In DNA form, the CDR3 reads TGTGCCAGCAGCCCCCCAGGGTCTGGAAACACCATATATTTT. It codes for CASSPPGSGNTIYF.